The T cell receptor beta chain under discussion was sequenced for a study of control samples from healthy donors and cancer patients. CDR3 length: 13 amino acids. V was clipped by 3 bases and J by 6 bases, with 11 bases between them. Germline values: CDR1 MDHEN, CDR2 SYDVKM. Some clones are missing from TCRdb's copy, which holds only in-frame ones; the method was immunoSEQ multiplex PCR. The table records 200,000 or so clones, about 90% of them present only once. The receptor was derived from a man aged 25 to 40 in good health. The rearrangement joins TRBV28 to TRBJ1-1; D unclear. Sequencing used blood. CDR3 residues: CASSLLVGAEAFF. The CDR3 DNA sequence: TGTGCCAGCAGTTTGCTGGTCGGTGCTGAAGCTTTCTTT. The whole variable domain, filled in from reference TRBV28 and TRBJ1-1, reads DVKVTQSSRYLVKRTGEKVFLECVQDMDHENMFWYRQDPGLGLRLIYFSYDVKMKEKGDIPEGYSVSREKKERFSLILESASTNQTSMYLCASSLLVGAEAFFGQGTRLTVV.